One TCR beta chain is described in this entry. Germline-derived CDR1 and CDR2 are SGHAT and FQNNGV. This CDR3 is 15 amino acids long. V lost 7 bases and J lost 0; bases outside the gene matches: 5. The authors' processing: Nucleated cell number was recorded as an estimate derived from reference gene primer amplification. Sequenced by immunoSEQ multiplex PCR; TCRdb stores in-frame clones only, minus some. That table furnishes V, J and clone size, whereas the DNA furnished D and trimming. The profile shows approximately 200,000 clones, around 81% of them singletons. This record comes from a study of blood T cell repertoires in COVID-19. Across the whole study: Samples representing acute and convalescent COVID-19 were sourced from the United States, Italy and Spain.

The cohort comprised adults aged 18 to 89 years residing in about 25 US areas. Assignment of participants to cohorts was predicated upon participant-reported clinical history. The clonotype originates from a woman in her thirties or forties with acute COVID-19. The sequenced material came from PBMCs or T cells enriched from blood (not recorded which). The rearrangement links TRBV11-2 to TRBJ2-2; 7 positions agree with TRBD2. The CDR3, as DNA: TGTGCCAGCACCAGCGGGGCGACGAACACCGGGGAGCTGTTTTTT. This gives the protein CASTSGATNTGELFF. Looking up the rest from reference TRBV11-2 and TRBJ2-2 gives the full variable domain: EAGVAQSPRYKIIEKRQSVAFWCNPISGHATLYWYQQILGQGPKLLIQFQNNGVVDDSQLPKDRFSAERLKGVDSTLKIQPAKLEDSAVYLCASTSGATNTGELFFGEGSRLTVL.